Listed here is a single TCR beta chain. This clone occurred a few times. This receptor's antigen is unknown. The input lacks base qualities; no much larger clone sits a single base away. The sample originates from a study of beta chain features in type 1 diabetes (dated by TCRdb to 2017 to 2018). Regarding the study in general: Patients and healthy donors did not differ in mean age, gender distribution, total cell number or subset yield. The study compared TCRB repertoires of sorted circulating CD4+ T cell subsets between recently diagnosed type 1 diabetes patients and matched healthy donors. A total of over 90,000,000 sorted cells were examined across all samples, and a strong correlation was observed between cell number per subset and RNA yield. Whereas all 28 donors provided naive and central memory subsets, regulatory and stem cell-like memory subsets were isolated from just 8 patients and roughly 8 healthy donors.

Each donor gave one peripheral blood draw, averaging roughly 0.11 L, which was collected into heparinised tubes. A BD FACSAria II and a panel including CD45RO, CCR7, CD25, CD127, CD95 and CD27 were used to sort naive, central memory, regulatory and stem cell-like memory CD4+ T cells. A purity above 95% was achieved for all sorted populations. PBMCs were separated immediately by Lymphoprep density gradient centrifugation and were stained directly, without being cultured. Samples were stained and sorted in pairs, with one healthy donor and one patient per experiment, so that batch effects were minimized. The entire amount of isolated RNA was reverse transcribed using the High Capacity cDNA Reverse Transcription Kit, so the sequenced TCRB transcripts were expressed ones. Deep immunoSEQ sequencing was performed on naive, central memory and regulatory T cell samples, with an average of roughly 4 million total reads per sample. Sorted cells were lysed in RLT buffer and RNA was extracted with DNase-treated RNeasy Micro or Mini kits, depending on cell number. To prevent cross-contamination, each cell subset was processed individually, whereas patient and healthy donor samples were processed jointly. TCRB sequences were amplified from cDNA with the immunoSEQ multiplex PCR, producing 87-bp fragments spanning the CDR3 region. The amplicons were sequenced using the Illumina HiSeq platform. The study's own analysis went as follows. PCR bias was computationally corrected using synthetic template baselines, reads within Hamming distance 2 were collapsed, and singletons that could not be merged were discarded. Reads were aligned to IMGT to assign V, D and J genes, CDR3 length, and insertions or deletions at six rearrangement sites. Within each subset, clonotype counts were normalized to sorted cell number, after which true diversity and Gini coefficients were computed with the tcR R package. The overlap coefficient, calculated on TCRB nucleotide sequences, was used to measure repertoire sharing. TCRdb stores this immuneACCESS table with in-frame sequences only. Part of the clones is absent; in the studies checked, under half of the shortfall reflects unresolved V genes, and no reason is known for the rest. V, J and clone size derive from that table, while D and trimming were established from the DNA sequence. This sample gives nearly 350,000 clones in total; roughly 8.8% of them show up just once. Roughly 1% of the sample belongs to the ten largest clones.

The CDR3 sequence holds 17 residues, the cysteine and phenylalanine included. The retained sequence is limited to the CDR3, 51 bases, with the frame set at the first base. On the study overall, not on this receptor specifically: In all four CD4+ subsets, TCRB CDR3 length was moderately but significantly shorter in type 1 diabetes patients. PCR may preferentially amplify shorter templates, but because patient and control samples were amplified and corrected together, any resulting skew would affect both groups equally. Because cDNA was sequenced instead of genomic DNA, highly expressing activated cells could be over-represented, though the groups showed no difference in activation or CD3 levels. Patients with type 1 diabetes made fewer insertions and deleted more nucleotides at VDJ recombination sites, implying thymic rearrangement abnormalities. Because small numbers of individuals were included in the HLA sub-analyses, any influence of HLA type on TCRB rearrangement was left unresolved. Naive, central memory and regulatory TCRB repertoires appeared to be more similar among patients than among healthy donors.

In this chain, TRBV21-1 is recombined with TRBJ2-1; TRBD1, as called in the table, went unchecked against the DNA. TRBV21-1 is assigned pseudogene status. This receptor was taken from a young man with type 1 diabetes. The material sequenced was central memory CD4+ T cells from blood. For the CDR3, the sequence is CASSRLRGQGSNNEQFF. The DNA sequence follows: TGTGCCAGCAGTAGACTAAGGGGGCAAGGATCGAACAATGAGCAGTTCTTC.